Each of the 10 T cell receptor beta chains below was sequenced from the same sample in a study of blood T cell repertoires in COVID-19. Sequenced by immunoSEQ multiplex PCR; TCRdb stores in-frame clones only, minus some. The sample includes 200,000 or so clones, about 82% of them seen just once. Sequenced: peripheral blood. These receptors came from a young woman with acute or convalescent COVID-19.

DNA for the CDR3: TGTGCCAGCTCACCACGAGGGCGGACTGAAAACACCATATATTTT. Encoded protein: CASSPRGRTENTIYF. V usage is TRBV18 and J usage is TRBJ1-3; the D is unclear. V was cut by 1 base and J by 6 bases, with 13 bases left in between. The CDR3 runs to 15 residues. The germline V gene has CDR1 KGHSH and CDR2 LQKENI.

This chain connects TRBV4-2 to TRBJ2-1, with 15 positions matching TRBD2. The J segment lost 5 bases and the V segment lost 4 bases, leaving 18 bases of the junction unmatched. Per germline, CDR1 LGHNA and CDR2 YNFKEQ. The CDR3 extends over 21 amino acids. DNA for the CDR3: TGTGCCAGCAGCCCCCGTACATGGACTAGCGGGAGGGCAAGGGTAGACAATGAGCAGTTCTTC. Encoded protein: CASSPRTWTSGRARVDNEQFF.

The V gene is TRBV18, the J gene TRBJ1-1, with a weak D call TRBD1 (6 bases). The CDR3 covers 15 residues. CDR1 and CDR2 from the germline V gene are KGHSH and LQKENI. Trimming left V 4 bases short and J 5 bases short, with 17 bases between. The CDR3 DNA is TGTGCCAGCTCACTGAGTTGGCAGGGGAGAACTGAAGCTTTCTTT. Protein product: CASSLSWQGRTEAFF.

This chain's CDR3 is CASSLGTARFNYGYTF. The CDR3 DNA sequence: TGTGCCAGCAGTTTGGGTACAGCCAGATTCAACTATGGCTACACCTTC. The gene calls are TRBV28 and TRBJ1-2; D unclear. The CDR3 consists of 16 residues. The V and J ends lost 3 bases and 2 bases respectively, with 16 bases between them. The V gene's germline CDR1 is MDHEN and CDR2 SYDVKM.

The chain links TRBV28 to TRBJ2-5; D possibly corresponds to TRBD2 (5 bases). V lost 2 bases to trimming and J lost 9 bases, with 10 bases between them. The CDR3 totals 12 residues. Germline V gene lookup returns CDR1 MDHEN and CDR2 SYDVKM. The CDR3 DNA reads TGTGCCAGCAGTTTACCCGGACTTGCCCAGTACTTC. As protein: CASSLPGLAQYF.

CDR3 DNA: TGTGCCAGCAGCTTGGGGGCGGCAGGCGGCGGCACCGGGGAGCTGTTTTTT. As protein: CASSLGAAGGGTGELFF. The J gene is TRBJ2-2, the V gene TRBV7-9; maybe TRBD1 (6 bases). V was clipped by 3 bases and J by 4 bases, with 18 bases between them. The CDR3 runs to 17 residues. Germline V lookup: CDR1 SEHNR, CDR2 FQNEAQ (reference sequence).

The chain combines TRBV15 with TRBJ1-4; D remains ambiguous. In germline, CDR1 is LNHNV, CDR2 YYDKDF (reference sequence). Deletions cut 1 base from V and 8 bases from J, with 11 bases between. The CDR3 consists of 14 residues. CDR3 DNA sequence: TGTGCCACCAGCAGAGCCGTCCGGGGAGAAAAACTGTTTTTT. Its protein is CATSRAVRGEKLFF.

This chain links TRBV14 with TRBJ1-6; 7 bases are shared with TRBD1. CDR3 length: 14 amino acids. Unmatched junction bases numbered 8, after V lost 5 bases and J lost 10 bases. The germline gives CDR1 SGHDN, CDR2 FVKESK. Here the CDR3 DNA reads TGTGCCAGCAGCAGAGACAGGGCGGGCTCACCCCTCCACTTT. This sequence encodes CASSRDRAGSPLHF.

This clone was counted ten times or more. CDR3 residues: CASSSGGAYEQYF. The CDR3 nucleotides read TGTGCCAGCAGTTCCGGCGGAGCCTACGAGCAGTACTTC. The rearrangement joins TRBV27 to TRBJ2-7; no clear D gene. CDR3 size: 13 residues. V was clipped by 4 bases and J by 2 bases, with 9 bases between them. CDR1 and CDR2 (germline): MNHEY, SMNVEV (reference sequence).

This clone was detected only a few times. The chain carries TRBV2 and TRBJ1-4; 9 bases fit TRBD1. This CDR3 contains 14 residues. The V segment lost 6 bases and the J segment 8 bases; nucleotides outside the gene matches: 7. Germline CDR1 SNHLY, CDR2 FYNNEI. This CDR3 is CASRLQGAYEKLFF. In nucleotides, the CDR3 is TGTGCCAGCAGATTACAGGGGGCGTACGAAAAACTGTTTTTT.